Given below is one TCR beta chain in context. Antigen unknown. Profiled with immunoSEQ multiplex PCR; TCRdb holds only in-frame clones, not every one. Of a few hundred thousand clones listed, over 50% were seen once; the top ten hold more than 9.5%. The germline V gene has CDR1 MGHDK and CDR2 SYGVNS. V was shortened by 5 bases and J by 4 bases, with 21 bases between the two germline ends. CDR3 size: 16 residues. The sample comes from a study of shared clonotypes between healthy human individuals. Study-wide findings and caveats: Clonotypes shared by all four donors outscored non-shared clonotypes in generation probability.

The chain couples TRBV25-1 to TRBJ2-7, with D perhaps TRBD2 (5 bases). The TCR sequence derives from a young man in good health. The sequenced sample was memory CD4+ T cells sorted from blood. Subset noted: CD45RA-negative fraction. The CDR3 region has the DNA TGTGCCAGCAGTCCCTGGGGTGAGGGTACCCTTTACGAGCAGTACTTC. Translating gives CASSPWGEGTLYEQYF.